Listed here are 3 T cell receptor beta chains from one sample, sequenced in a study of blood T cell repertoires in COVID-19. Generated by immunoSEQ multiplex PCR, the TCRdb table keeps only in-frame clones and is missing some. This sample has 200,000 to 300,000 clones, with approximately 90% found just once. The sample was PBMCs or T cells enriched from blood (not recorded which). The receptors shown here come from a woman aged 40 to 55 with acute COVID-19.

This clone was detected only a few times. This chain uses TRBV11-2 with TRBJ2-3, with 16 bases that match TRBD2. This CDR3 comprises 18 residues. After removal of 5 bases from V and 5 bases from J, the junction contained 10 bases not matched to a gene. The germline gives CDR1 SGHAT, CDR2 FQNNGV. CDR3 region: CASSPSGLAGGFRDTQYF. The CDR3 nucleotides are TGTGCCAGCAGCCCTTCGGGACTAGCGGGGGGGTTTCGAGATACGCAGTATTTT.

The gene calls are TRBV11-3 and TRBJ2-3; TRBD1 matches 10 bases. Germline CDR1 SGHNT, CDR2 YENEEA. V lost 6 bases, J lost 4 bases, and 10 bases stayed unmatched. The CDR3 contains 16 residues. The CDR3 protein is CASSPGGQGKADTQYF. The CDR3 DNA follows: TGTGCCAGCAGTCCCGGGGGACAGGGGAAGGCAGATACGCAGTATTTT. Looking up the rest from reference TRBV11-3 and TRBJ2-3 gives the full variable domain: EAGVVQSPRYKIIEKKQPVAFWCNPISGHNTLYWYLQNLGQGPELLIRYENEEAVDDSQLPKDRFSAERLKGVDSTLKIQPAELGDSAVYLCASSPGGQGKADTQYFGPGTRLTVL.

The chain has TRBV28 and TRBJ2-1, with TRBD2 matching over 10 bases. From germline, CDR1 is MDHEN and CDR2 SYDVKM. The CDR3 covers 16 residues. The J segment lost 6 bases and the V segment lost 3 bases, leaving 8 bases of the junction unmatched. The DNA of the CDR3 is TGTGCCAGCAGTTTCTTCCTAGCGGGAGAGGTCAATGAGCAGTTCTTC. It encodes CASSFFLAGEVNEQFF.